A selection of T cell receptor beta chains follows, all from one sample in a study of blood T cell repertoires in COVID-19. Assay used: immunoSEQ multiplex PCR; TCRdb lists only in-frame clones, some missing. The top ten clones hold 6.5% to 7% of a sample with nearly 110,000 clones, around 88% of them seen once. The sequencing sample was made of peripheral blood. These receptors were collected from a man in his fifties or sixties with active or convalescent COVID-19. The CDR3 runs from the conserved cysteine through the conserved F or W. D genes are given only for firm matches. Only part of the rows carry a size: once, few, many, or a class if the clone is expanded.

clone_size j_call d_call v_call cdr3_nt cdr3_aa
- TRBJ1-2 - TRBV13 TGTGCCAGCAACCCCGACAGCTATGGCTACACCTTC CASNPDSYGYTF
- TRBJ2-7 - TRBV9 TGTGCCAGCAGCGTAGAGGCCGGCCAGGGCGAGCAGTACTTC CASSVEAGQGEQYF
- TRBJ2-7 TRBD2 TRBV7-2 TGTGCCAGCAGCTTAGGCGGGGGGGGACGGTCAGGCGAGCAGTACTTC CASSLGGGGRSGEQYF
- TRBJ1-1 TRBD1 TRBV19 TGTGCCAGTGCTCCATTTAGGGACAGGGTGAACACTGAAGCTTTCTTT CASAPFRDRVNTEAFF
- TRBJ1-2 TRBD1 TRBV24-1 TGTGCCACCAGTGACCGGGACAGGTCCTATGGCTACACCTTC CATSDRDRSYGYTF
- TRBJ1-5 TRBD1 TRBV15 TGTGCCACCGATCTGGGACAGGGAGATCAGCCCCAGCATTTT CATDLGQGDQPQHF
once TRBJ1-1 TRBD1 TRBV19 TGTGCCAGTAGTCGGGGACAGGCGAACACTGAAGCTTTCTTT CASSRGQANTEAFF
- TRBJ2-7 TRBD1 TRBV7-8 TGTGCCAGCAGCTTAGCACCCGGACAGGGCCACGAGCAGTACTTC CASSLAPGQGHEQYF
few TRBJ1-5 TRBD1 TRBV4-3 TGCGCCAGCAGCCAAGACCAGGCACAGGGGGGTCAGCCCCAGCATTTT CASSQDQAQGGQPQHF
- TRBJ2-5 - TRBV18 TGTGCCAGCTCACCACCGAGCGGACGAGAGACCCAGTACTTC CASSPPSGRETQYF